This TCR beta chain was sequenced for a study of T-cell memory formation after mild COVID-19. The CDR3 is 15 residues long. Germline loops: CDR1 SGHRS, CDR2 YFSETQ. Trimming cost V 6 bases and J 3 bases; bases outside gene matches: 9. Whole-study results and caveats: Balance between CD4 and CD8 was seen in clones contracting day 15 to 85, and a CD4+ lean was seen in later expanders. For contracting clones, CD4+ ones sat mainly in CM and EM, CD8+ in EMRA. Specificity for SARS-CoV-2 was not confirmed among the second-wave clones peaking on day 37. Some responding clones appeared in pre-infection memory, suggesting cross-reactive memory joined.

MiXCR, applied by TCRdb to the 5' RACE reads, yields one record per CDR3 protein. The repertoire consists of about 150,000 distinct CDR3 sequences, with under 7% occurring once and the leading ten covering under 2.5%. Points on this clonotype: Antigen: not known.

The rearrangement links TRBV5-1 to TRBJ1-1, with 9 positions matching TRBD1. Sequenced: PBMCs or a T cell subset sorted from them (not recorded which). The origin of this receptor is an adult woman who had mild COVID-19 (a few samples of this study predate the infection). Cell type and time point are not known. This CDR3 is CASIPGTGLDTEAFF. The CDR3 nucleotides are TGCGCCAGCATCCCGGGGACAGGGCTCGACACTGAAGCTTTCTTT.